The entry below describes one T cell receptor (beta chain). The data originate from a study of OX40 agonist ivuxolimab in advanced cancers. The CDR3 runs to 14 residues. TCRdb's copy holds only in-frame clones and misses some; the assay was immunoSEQ multiplex PCR. The table includes tens of thousands of clones, more than 75% detected once. The sample was CD4+ or CD8+ T cells sorted from blood, taken in a trial of the OX40 agonist ivuxolimab. The receptor's source is an adult with an advanced solid tumor such as melanoma, head and neck, liver or kidney cancer. The V gene is TRBV12-1, the J gene TRBJ1-2. TRBV12-1 is flagged as a pseudogene. This CDR3 reads CASSWNKGHYGYTF. CDR3 DNA: TGTGCCAGCAGCTGGAACAAGGGACACTATGGCTACACCTTC.